This T cell receptor beta chain was captured by sequencing in a study of glioma-infiltrating T cells. Comments on this clonotype: Antigen: not known.

Amplification of TCR alpha and beta CDR3 regions from RNA used iRepertoire nested multiplex PCR. MiXCR was run by TCRdb on the multiplex PCR reads, yielding one entry per CDR3 protein. The sample has about 380,000 distinct CDR3 sequences; roughly 41% are singletons. Study results and limitations: Signature shared blood CDR3 motifs were enriched in low-divergence and depleted in high-divergence patients. Gliomas, especially low-grade, showed above-expected tissue-blood divergence; non-neoplastic patients showed below.

The clonotype originates from a human donor with low-grade glioma or glioblastoma, undergoing nonglioma brain surgery, or in good health (not recorded which). Specimen: glioma tissue, nonneoplastic brain tissue, or PBMCs (not recorded which).

The CDR3 DNA reads TGTGCCAGCAGCCCTAGCGGGAATACCGATGAGCAGTTCTTC. It encodes CASSPSGNTDEQFF. The V call is TRBV6-1, the J call TRBJ2-1; 9 positions agree with TRBD2. The CDR3 spans 14 residues. V shed 6 bases and J 8 bases; nucleotides not matched to a gene: 8. The germline CDR1 and CDR2 sequences are MNHNS and SASEGT.